This paragraph reports one T cell receptor beta chain. This entry belongs to a study of blood T cell repertoires in COVID-19. Study background: Samples came from the United States, Italy and Spain, spanning acute and convalescent COVID-19. PBMCs, B-cell-depleted T cells, or T cells were the source of the cDNA or gDNA that made up the material.

From germline, CDR1 is SGDLS and CDR2 YYNGEE. The CDR3 has 16 amino acids. Trimming cost V 3 bases and J 1 base, with 16 bases left between them. As processed by the authors: For nucleated cells, counts were estimated from reference gene primer amplification. Sequencing used immunoSEQ multiplex PCR; TCRdb keeps in-frame clones, though not all of them. V and J calls and clone size are as listed in that table; D and trimming were resolved from the DNA. The profile covers tens of thousands of clones, with roughly 86% appearing a single time and 22% taken by the ten largest. V is TRBV9 and J is TRBJ1-2; TRBD1 is a possible D gene (5 bases). Material for sequencing was peripheral blood. The TCR was taken from an elderly woman in a cohort sampled during active or convalescent COVID-19. In DNA, the CDR3 is TGTGCCAGCAGCGCCTATCCCGCGACAGATAACTATGGCTACACCTTC. Protein: CASSAYPATDNYGYTF. The full variable domain, its missing parts supplied by reference TRBV9 and TRBJ1-2, is DSGVTQTPKHLITATGQRVTLRCSPRSGDLSVYWYQQSLDQGLQFLIQYYNGEERAKGNILERFSAQQFPDLHSELNLSSLELGDSALYFCASSAYPATDNYGYTFGSGTRLTVV.